The clone carrying this TCR beta chain was counted a few times. MiXCR re-clonotyped the PCR reads for TCRdb. This table has approximately 44,000 clones, 20% to 25% appearing once. The data were obtained in a study of metastatic and nonmetastatic thyroid tumors. Every patient was untreated before thyroid surgery. The sequence came from a female donor with papillary thyroid cancer or a benign thyroid nodule (not recorded which). Some clones in this sample may be carry-over from other donors' samples. Input material: tumor tissue.

The chain's CDR3 is CASSRARDIEAFF. In DNA form, the CDR3 reads TGTGCCAGCAGCCGTGCCAGGGATATTGAAGCTTTCTTT. V gene TRBV12-3 or TRBV12-4 combines with J gene TRBJ1-1; D is possibly TRBD1 (5 bases). Trimming took 6 bases from V and 7 from J, leaving 15 bases between them. CDR3 length: 13 amino acids.